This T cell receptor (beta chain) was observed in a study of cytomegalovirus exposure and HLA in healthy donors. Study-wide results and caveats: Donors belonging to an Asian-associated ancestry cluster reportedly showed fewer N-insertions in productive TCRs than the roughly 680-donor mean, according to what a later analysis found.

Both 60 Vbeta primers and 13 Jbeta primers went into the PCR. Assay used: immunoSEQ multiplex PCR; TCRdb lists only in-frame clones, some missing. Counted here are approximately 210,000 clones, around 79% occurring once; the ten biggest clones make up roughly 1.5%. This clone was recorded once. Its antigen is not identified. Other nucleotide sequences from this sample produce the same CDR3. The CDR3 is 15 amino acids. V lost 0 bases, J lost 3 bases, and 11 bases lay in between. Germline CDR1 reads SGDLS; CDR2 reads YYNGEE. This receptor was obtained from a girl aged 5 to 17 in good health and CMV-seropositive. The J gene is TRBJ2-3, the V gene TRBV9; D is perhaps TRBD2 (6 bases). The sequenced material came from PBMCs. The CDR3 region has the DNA TGTGCCAGCAGCGTAGGGTTGGCGGGGACAGATACGCAGTATTTT. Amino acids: CASSVGLAGTDTQYF.